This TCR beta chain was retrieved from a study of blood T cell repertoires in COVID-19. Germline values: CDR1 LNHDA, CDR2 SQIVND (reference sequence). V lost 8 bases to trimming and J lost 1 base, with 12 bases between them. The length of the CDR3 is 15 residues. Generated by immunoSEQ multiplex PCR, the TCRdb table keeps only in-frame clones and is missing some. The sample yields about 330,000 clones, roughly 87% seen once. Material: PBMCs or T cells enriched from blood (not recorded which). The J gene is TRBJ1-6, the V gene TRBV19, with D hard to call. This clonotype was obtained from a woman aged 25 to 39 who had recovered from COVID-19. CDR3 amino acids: CASGGKPSYNSPLHF. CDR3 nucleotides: TGTGCCAGTGGCGGGAAGCCATCCTATAATTCACCCCTCCACTTT.